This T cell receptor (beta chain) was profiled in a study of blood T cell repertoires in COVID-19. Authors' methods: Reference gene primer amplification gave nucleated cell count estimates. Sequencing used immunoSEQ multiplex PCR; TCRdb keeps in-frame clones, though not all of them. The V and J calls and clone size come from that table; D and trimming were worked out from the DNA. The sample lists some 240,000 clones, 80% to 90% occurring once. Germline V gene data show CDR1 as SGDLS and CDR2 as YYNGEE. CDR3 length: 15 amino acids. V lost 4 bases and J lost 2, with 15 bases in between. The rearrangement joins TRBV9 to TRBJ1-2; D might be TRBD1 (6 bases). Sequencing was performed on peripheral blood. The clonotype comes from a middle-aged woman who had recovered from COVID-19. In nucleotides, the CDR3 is TGTGCCAGCAGCCCAGGGGACAATATAAACTATGGCTACACCTTC. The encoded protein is CASSPGDNINYGYTF.